This passage covers 27 T cell receptor beta chains from one sample sequenced in a study of OX40 agonist ivuxolimab in advanced cancers. Profiled with immunoSEQ multiplex PCR; TCRdb holds only in-frame clones, not every one. The table has 65,000 to 70,000 clones, around 86% seen once. The sample here was CD4+ or CD8+ T cells sorted from blood, taken in a trial of the OX40 agonist ivuxolimab. These TCRs come from an adult with an advanced solid tumor such as melanoma, head and neck, liver or kidney cancer.

The chain links TRBV19 to TRBJ1-5; 7 bases fit TRBD1. The CDR3 loop spans 14 amino acids. Germline-derived CDR1 and CDR2 are LNHDA and SQIVND (reference sequence). V shed 6 bases, J shed 4 bases, and the junction held 6 bases outside the gene matches. CDR3 DNA sequence: TGTGCCAGTAGAGCAGGGGGGTGGAATCAGCCCCAGCATTTT. Translated: CASRAGGWNQPQHF.

The rearrangement joins TRBV9 to TRBJ2-7; TRBD2 is a possible D gene (6 bases). This CDR3 has 13 amino acids. Germline V lookup: CDR1 SGDLS, CDR2 YYNGEE. Deletions cut 0 bases from V and 5 bases from J, with 9 bases between. The CDR3 DNA sequence: TGTGCCAGCAGCGTAGTCGGAGGGAACGAGCAGTACTTC. Protein product: CASSVVGGNEQYF. The whole variable domain, filled in from reference TRBV9 and TRBJ2-7, reads DSGVTQTPKHLITATGQRVTLRCSPRSGDLSVYWYQQSLDQGLQFLIQYYNGEERAKGNILERFSAQQFPDLHSELNLSSLELGDSALYFCASSVVGGNEQYFGPGTRLTVT.

V usage is TRBV4-1 and J usage is TRBJ1-2, with D tentatively TRBD1 (5 bases). Per the germline V gene, CDR1 is MGHRA and CDR2 is YSYEKL. Trimming shortened V by 0 bases and J by 4 bases, and 15 bases separated the two germline ends. The CDR3 length is 16 residues. This chain's CDR3 is CASSQDPISGVYGYTF. DNA for the CDR3: TGCGCCAGCAGCCAAGACCCTATATCGGGGGTCTATGGCTACACCTTC.

The V and J genes are TRBV5-4 and TRBJ2-7, with 8 nucleotides matching TRBD1. Germline CDR1 is SGHNT and CDR2 is YYREEE (reference sequence). The CDR3 consists of 16 residues. Losses at the gene ends were 3 bases for V and 4 bases for J; bases not matched to a gene: 12. The CDR3 here is CASSSGDRGRKYEQYF. CDR3 coding DNA: TGTGCCAGCAGCTCCGGTGACAGGGGCCGGAAATACGAGCAGTACTTC.

This sequence joins TRBV5-8 and TRBJ1-2, with 8 bases lining up with TRBD1. The length of the CDR3 is 14 residues. CDR1 and CDR2 (germline): SGHTS, YDEGEE. With 0 bases clipped from V and 8 bases from J, the junction kept 6 bases outside the gene matches. CDR3 residues: CASSLVDRARGYTF. The CDR3 DNA reads TGTGCCAGCAGCTTGGTGGACAGGGCACGCGGCTACACCTTC.

This rearrangement joins TRBV6-1 to TRBJ1-3; D not certain. This CDR3 spans 12 amino acids. CDR1 and CDR2 (germline): MNHNS, SASEGT. This chain's CDR3 is CAGWRPGNTIYF. In DNA form, the CDR3 reads TGTGCGGGGTGGAGACCTGGAAACACCATATATTTT.

This clone was recorded a few times. J is TRBJ1-6 and V is TRBV5-4; 8 positions match TRBD1. Germline V lookup: CDR1 SGHNT, CDR2 YYREEE (reference sequence). The CDR3 is 14 amino acids. The V segment lost 1 base and the J segment 9 bases; nucleotides outside the gene matches: 3. This CDR3 reads CASSLTGGSSPLHF. The DNA for the CDR3 is TGTGCCAGCAGCTTGACAGGGGGAAGTTCACCCCTCCACTTT. The full variable domain, completed using reference TRBV5-4 and TRBJ1-6, is ETGVTQSPTHLIKTRGQQVTLRCSSQSGHNTVSWYQQALGQGPQFIFQYYREEENGRGNFPPRFSGLQFPNYSSELNVNALELDDSALYLCASSLTGGSSPLHFGNGTRLTVT.

J is TRBJ2-1 and V is TRBV4-1, with 8 bases aligning to TRBD1. CDR1 and CDR2 from the germline V gene are MGHRA and YSYEKL. Trimming took 0 bases from V and 9 from J; bases not matched to a gene: 19. This CDR3 is 19 amino acids long. The CDR3 region has the DNA TGCGCCAGCAGCCAAGAAGGGGGTAACGTGGCCAGGGGGCCGGTTGAGCAGTTCTTC. Amino acid sequence: CASSQEGGNVARGPVEQFF.

The genes are TRBV7-6 and TRBJ2-7, with D unclear. CDR1 and CDR2 from the germline V gene are SGHVS and FNYEAQ. This CDR3 contains 14 residues. Trimming removed 2 bases from V and 5 bases from J, with 13 bases in between. The CDR3, as DNA: TGTGCCAGCAGCTTAATGTTTCGCGGTGACGAGCAGTACTTC. It codes for CASSLMFRGDEQYF.

The chain joins TRBV10-3 to TRBJ1-1; D unresolved. This CDR3 is built from 13 residues. V was trimmed by 8 bases and J by 3 bases, leaving 13 bases between them. CDR1 is ENHRY and CDR2 is SYGVKD in the germline V gene. CDR3 sequence (DNA): TGTGCCATCGGGGAAGGGCCTTACACTGAAGCTTTCTTT. It is translated as CAIGEGPYTEAFF.

V is TRBV10-3 and J is TRBJ1-1, with TRBD1 as a possible D gene (5 bases). Germline loops: CDR1 ENHRY, CDR2 SYGVKD. Trimming removed 10 bases at V and 1 base at J, with 13 bases between. The CDR3 loop spans 13 amino acids. CDR3 sequence (DNA): TGTGCCAGCCGCCCCGGGACGAACACTGAAGCTTTCTTT. This gives the protein CASRPGTNTEAFF.

The rearrangement uses TRBV6-5 and TRBJ1-6; D possibly corresponds to TRBD1 (5 bases). The CDR3 is 14 residues long. The ends were cut back, 5 bases at V and 4 bases at J, with 9 bases in the middle. Germline V gene sequence: CDR1 MNHEY, CDR2 SVGAGI. The CDR3 region is CASSAGPYNSPLHF. The CDR3 DNA follows: TGTGCCAGCAGTGCAGGGCCGTATAATTCACCCCTCCACTTT.

A few counts support this clone. The chain recombines TRBV11-2 with TRBJ2-1, with D perhaps assigned TRBD1 or TRBD2 (5 bases each). This CDR3 is built from 12 residues. The ends were cut back, 4 bases at V and 7 bases at J, with 8 bases in the middle. Germline values: CDR1 SGHAT, CDR2 FQNNGV. CDR3: CASSSGANEQFF. The DNA of the CDR3 is TGTGCCAGCAGCTCCGGGGCGAATGAGCAGTTCTTC.

This sequence joins TRBV5-1 and TRBJ1-3; tentatively, D is TRBD1 (5 bases). V was shortened by 5 bases and J by 0 bases, with 9 bases between the two germline ends. CDR1 SGHRS and CDR2 YFSETQ come from the germline V gene. This CDR3 is built from 14 residues. The CDR3 nucleotides are TGCGCCAGCAGTACAGGAAACTCTGGAAACACCATATATTTT. Translating it yields CASSTGNSGNTIYF.

The gene calls are TRBV5-6 and TRBJ1-1, with D possibly matching TRBD1 (6 bases). Germline V CDR1 and CDR2: SGHDT, YYEEEE. This CDR3 has 15 residues. Trimming took off 5 bases at V and 4 bases at J, with 18 bases between the two ends. The CDR3 is CASSSSWGAGTEAFF. The DNA for the CDR3 is TGTGCCAGCAGTTCTAGCTGGGGGGCAGGCACTGAAGCTTTCTTT.

The chain joins TRBV10-3 to TRBJ1-1; D is unclear. From germline, CDR1 is ENHRY and CDR2 SYGVKD. V shed 3 bases and J shed 1 base, with 9 bases lying between them. CDR3 size: 14 residues. Here the CDR3 reads CAISDPGKNTEAFF. CDR3 DNA sequence: TGTGCCATCAGTGATCCAGGAAAGAACACTGAAGCTTTCTTT.

The chain couples TRBV5-1 to TRBJ2-7, with D tentatively TRBD1 (6 bases). This CDR3 is 14 amino acids long. V lost 5 bases to trimming and J lost 1 base, with 13 bases between them. Germline V gene sequence: CDR1 SGHRS, CDR2 YFSETQ. Here the CDR3 DNA reads TGCGCCAGCAGGGACAGTCCTGGGTCCTACGAGCAGTACTTC. It is translated as CASRDSPGSYEQYF.

This sequence joins TRBV27 and TRBJ2-3; D may be TRBD1 (5 bases). CDR3 length equals 17 residues. CDR1 is MNHEY and CDR2 is SMNVEV in the germline V gene (reference sequence). V was pared by 3 bases and J by 2 bases, with 18 bases between. The CDR3 region is CASSLVYRIQSTDTQYF. CDR3 DNA sequence: TGTGCCAGCAGTTTGGTCTACAGGATTCAGTCCACAGATACGCAGTATTTT.

The V gene is TRBV27, the J gene TRBJ1-2; D is undetermined. V was clipped by 5 bases and J by 4 bases, with 11 bases between them. CDR1 and CDR2 from the germline V gene are MNHEY and SMNVEV (reference sequence). CDR3 length: 13 residues. In DNA, the CDR3 is TGTGCCAGCAGTCCAGCCGTGGTCTATGGCTACACCTTC. Protein sequence: CASSPAVVYGYTF.

The gene calls are TRBV7-9 and TRBJ1-1, with no clear D. Deletions cut 4 bases from V and 0 bases from J, with 21 bases between. CDR1 is SEHNR and CDR2 is FQNEAQ in the germline V gene (reference sequence). CDR3 length: 18 residues. For the CDR3, the DNA is TGTGCCAGCAGCTCCAGAGGAGGGCTCCCCAAGATGAACACTGAAGCTTTCTTT. Translated: CASSSRGGLPKMNTEAFF.

The rearrangement uses TRBV30 and TRBJ1-6; D is perhaps TRBD1 (5 bases). Trimming stripped 0 bases from V and 0 bases from J, with 12 bases between. The CDR3 contains 17 residues. CDR1 is GTSNPN and CDR2 is SVGIG in the germline V gene (reference sequence). The CDR3 bases are TGTGCCTGGAGTGTAGGGCAGGGAGGCTCCTATAATTCACCCCTCCACTTT. Translation gives CAWSVGQGGSYNSPLHF.

J is TRBJ2-6 and V is TRBV21-1. TRBV21-1 is a known pseudogene. CDR3 size: 20 residues. Here the CDR3 reads CASTYPSKVSTISGANVLTF. CDR3 sequence (DNA): TGTGCCAGCACCTACCCAAGCAAGGTTTCCACCATCTCTGGGGCCAACGTCCTGACTTTC.

The chain carries TRBV9 and TRBJ1-4; 9 bases line up with TRBD1. CDR1 is SGDLS and CDR2 is YYNGEE in the germline V gene. The CDR3 spans 16 residues. The V and J ends lost 0 bases and 7 bases, in that order; junction bases with no gene match: 7. The CDR3 spells CASSVVLWTGAEKLFF. CDR3 in DNA: TGTGCCAGCAGCGTAGTCCTTTGGACAGGGGCTGAAAAACTGTTTTTT. The full variable domain, its missing parts supplied by reference TRBV9 and TRBJ1-4, is DSGVTQTPKHLITATGQRVTLRCSPRSGDLSVYWYQQSLDQGLQFLIQYYNGEERAKGNILERFSAQQFPDLHSELNLSSLELGDSALYFCASSVVLWTGAEKLFFGSGTQLSVL.

V and J are TRBV12-5 and TRBJ1-3; tentative D call: TRBD1 (5 bases). Germline loops: CDR1 LGHNT, CDR2 FRNRAP. Trimming left V 6 bases short and J 9 bases short, with 18 bases between. This CDR3 comprises 14 residues. The CDR3: CASGSLDIEGTIYF. The CDR3 DNA is TGTGCTAGTGGCTCATTGGACATTGAAGGCACCATATATTTT.

The chain has TRBV6-1 and TRBJ1-5; perhaps TRBD1 as D (5 bases). Trimming took 0 bases from V and 9 from J, leaving 15 bases between them. In germline, CDR1 is MNHNS, CDR2 SASEGT. This CDR3 contains 15 residues. CDR3 amino acids: CASSEARTHHRPQHF. DNA of the CDR3: TGTGCCAGCAGTGAAGCGCGGACACACCATCGGCCCCAGCATTTT.

The rearrangement joins TRBV7-2 to TRBJ1-2; 7 bases fit TRBD1. The CDR3 length is 14 residues. V lost 4 bases to trimming and J lost 8 bases; unmatched junction nucleotides: 10. Germline V gene data show CDR1 as SGHTA and CDR2 as FQGNSA. For the CDR3, the DNA is TGTGCCAGCAGCTATTATACAGGGGTCCAAGGCTACACCTTC. It translates to CASSYYTGVQGYTF.

The chain is built from TRBV19 and TRBJ2-6; D ambiguous. The CDR3 sequence is 13 residues long. The germline gives CDR1 LNHDA, CDR2 SQIVND (reference sequence). V shed 7 bases and J shed 0 bases, with 4 bases lying between them. The CDR3 DNA follows: TGTGCCAGTAAACACTCTGGGGCCAACGTCCTGACTTTC. Residues: CASKHSGANVLTF.